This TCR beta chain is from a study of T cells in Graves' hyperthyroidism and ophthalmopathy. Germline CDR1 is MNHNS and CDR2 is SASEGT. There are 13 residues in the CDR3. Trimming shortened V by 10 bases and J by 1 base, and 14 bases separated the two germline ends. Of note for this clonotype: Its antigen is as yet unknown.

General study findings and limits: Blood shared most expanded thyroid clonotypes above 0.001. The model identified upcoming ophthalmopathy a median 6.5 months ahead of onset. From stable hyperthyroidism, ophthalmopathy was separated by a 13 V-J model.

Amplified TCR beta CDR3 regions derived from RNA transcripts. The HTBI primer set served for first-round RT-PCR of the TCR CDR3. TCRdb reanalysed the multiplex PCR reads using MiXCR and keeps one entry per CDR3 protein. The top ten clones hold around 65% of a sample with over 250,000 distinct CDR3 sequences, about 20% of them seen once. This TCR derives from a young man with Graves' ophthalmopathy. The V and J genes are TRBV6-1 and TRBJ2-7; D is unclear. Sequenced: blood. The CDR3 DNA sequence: TGTGCCACCCTAACCGAGGAGTCCTACGAGCAGTACTTC. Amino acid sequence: CATLTEESYEQYF.